One and the same sample provided the 27 T cell receptor beta chains below, sequenced in a study of blood T cell repertoires in COVID-19. TCRdb's copy holds only in-frame clones and misses some; the assay was immunoSEQ multiplex PCR. This table holds 220,000 or so clones, 80% to 85% found once. The sequenced material came from peripheral blood. These receptors were collected from a man aged 25 to 40 with active or convalescent COVID-19.

CDR3 region: CASGVAGGPLGQYF. CDR3 DNA: TGTGCCAGCGGAGTGGCGGGGGGCCCTTTGGGGCAGTACTTC. This rearrangement joins TRBV7-9 to TRBJ2-7; TRBD2 matches at 8 bases. J lost 9 bases, V lost 8 bases, and 15 bases had no gene match. The germline gives CDR1 SEHNR, CDR2 FQNEAQ (reference sequence). The CDR3 contains 14 residues.

This CDR3 reads CASRLETWGDQYF. The DNA for the CDR3 is TGTGCCAGCAGACTGGAAACGTGGGGGGACCAGTACTTC. The chain uses TRBV6-5 and TRBJ2-5; D perhaps matches TRBD2 (6 bases). Germline CDR1 and CDR2: MNHEY and SVGAGI. V lost 6 bases to trimming and J lost 10 bases, with 18 bases between them. The CDR3 contains 13 residues.

This clone was detected only once. This sequence joins TRBV2 and TRBJ2-1; D may be TRBD2 (5 bases). This CDR3 is built from 11 residues. CDR1 SNHLY and CDR2 FYNNEI come from the germline V gene. V was trimmed by 4 bases and J by 10 bases, leaving 8 bases between them. CDR3 loop: CASSGVAEQFF. The CDR3 region has the DNA TGTGCCAGCAGTGGGGTAGCGGAGCAGTTCTTC.

The chain is built from TRBV15 and TRBJ2-5; possible D gene TRBD2, 6 bases. This CDR3 region has 15 residues. Deletions cut 1 base from V and 5 bases from J, with 14 bases between. Germline CDR1 reads LNHNV; CDR2 reads YYDKDF (reference sequence). This CDR3 is CATSRVGGLSETQYF. The DNA of the CDR3 is TGTGCCACCAGCAGAGTCGGGGGTTTGTCGGAGACCCAGTACTTC.

J is TRBJ2-3 and V is TRBV10-3, with TRBD2 matching over 7 bases. J gave up 2 bases and V 5 bases, and 4 bases lay outside the gene matches. CDR3 size: 14 residues. The germline CDR1 and CDR2 sequences are ENHRY and SYGVKD. The CDR3 DNA reads TGTGCCATCAGTCCCGGACTAGACACAGATACGCAGTATTTT. It codes for CAISPGLDTDTQYF.

The chain joins TRBV12-3 or TRBV12-4 to TRBJ1-2; TRBD1 might be the D (5 bases). The V and J ends lost 3 bases and 7 bases respectively, with 12 bases between them. The CDR3 loop spans 13 amino acids. The chain's CDR3 is CASSFPGGGGYTF. CDR3 nucleotides: TGTGCCAGCAGTTTCCCGGGGGGTGGTGGCTACACCTTC.

The chain employs TRBV4-3 and TRBJ1-3, with D possibly TRBD1 on 5 matching bases. The CDR3 extends over 17 amino acids. Trimming removed 0 bases from V and 4 bases from J, with 16 bases in between. Germline CDR1 reads LGHNA; CDR2 reads YSLEER. CDR3 sequence reads: CASSQDSIQGAGNTIYF. Here the CDR3 DNA reads TGCGCCAGCAGCCAAGATTCGATCCAGGGTGCGGGAAACACCATATATTTT.

V is TRBV11-2 and J is TRBJ2-7; tentatively, D is TRBD2 (7 bases). Germline-derived CDR1 and CDR2 are SGHAT and FQNNGV. Deletions cut 3 bases from V and 3 bases from J, with 18 bases between. This CDR3 comprises 16 residues. CDR3 sequence reads: CASSFPRGAGDYEQYF. The CDR3, as DNA: TGTGCCAGCAGCTTCCCCCGGGGGGCGGGGGACTACGAGCAGTACTTC.

The chain joins TRBV9 to TRBJ1-1; D gene uncertain. The CDR3 length is 13 residues. V was clipped by 3 bases and J by 4 bases, with 10 bases between them. The V gene's germline CDR1 is SGDLS and CDR2 YYNGEE. Here the CDR3 reads CASSGGFGTEAFF. For the CDR3, the DNA is TGTGCCAGCAGCGGAGGTTTTGGCACTGAAGCTTTCTTT. Full variable domain (remainder filled in from reference TRBV9 and TRBJ1-1): DSGVTQTPKHLITATGQRVTLRCSPRSGDLSVYWYQQSLDQGLQFLIQYYNGEERAKGNILERFSAQQFPDLHSELNLSSLELGDSALYFCASSGGFGTEAFFGQGTRLTVV.

The genes are TRBV3-1 (or the pseudogene TRBV3-2) and TRBJ2-1; possibly TRBD1 for D (5 bases). The length of the CDR3 is 13 residues. Trimming stripped 3 bases from V and 9 bases from J, with 12 bases between. Germline V gene sequence: CDR1 LGHDT, CDR2 YNNKEL (reference sequence). CDR3 sequence reads: CASSHRAIVEQFF. The DNA of the CDR3 is TGTGCCAGCAGCCACAGGGCGATAGTTGAGCAGTTCTTC.

The V call is TRBV4-3, the J call TRBJ2-3; weak D call: TRBD1 (5 bases). Per germline, CDR1 LGHNA and CDR2 YSLEER. The CDR3 sequence is 15 residues long. V was clipped by 5 bases and J by 0 bases, with 12 bases between them. CDR3: CASSAYRQSTDTQYF. CDR3 nucleotide sequence: TGCGCCAGCAGCGCGTACAGACAGAGCACAGATACGCAGTATTTT.

As regards this clone: This specimen includes other DNA sequences encoding the same CDR3. The chain joins TRBV28 to TRBJ2-5; no definite D call. The length of the CDR3 is 11 residues. Germline V lookup: CDR1 MDHEN, CDR2 SYDVKM. Trimming removed 6 bases at V and 5 bases at J, with 7 bases between. CDR3 DNA: TGTGCCAGCAGCCTCCTGGAGACCCAGTACTTC. This codes for CASSLLETQYF.

This chain joins TRBV2 and TRBJ1-5; D may be TRBD1 (6 bases). Germline V gives CDR1 SNHLY, CDR2 FYNNEI. The CDR3 has 14 residues. Trimming took 4 bases from V and 2 from J, leaving 9 bases between them. The CDR3 DNA reads TGTGCCAGCAGTGTGGCAGGGGGCAATCAGCCCCAGCATTTT. Amino acid sequence: CASSVAGGNQPQHF.

V and J are TRBV5-1 and TRBJ1-4; perhaps TRBD1 as D (6 bases). The CDR3 spans 15 residues. Trimming pared 1 base from V and 0 bases from J, leaving 7 bases between. CDR1 is SGHRS and CDR2 is YFSETQ in the germline V gene. The chain's CDR3 is CASSLRGSTNEKLFF. The CDR3 region has the DNA TGCGCCAGCAGCTTGAGGGGGTCAACTAATGAAAAACTGTTTTTT.

This chain connects TRBV5-8 to TRBJ2-7; D possibly corresponds to TRBD1 (6 bases). The CDR3 totals 15 residues. With 7 bases removed from V and 3 bases from J, the gap between germline ends came to 20 bases. The germline gives CDR1 SGHTS, CDR2 YDEGEE. CDR3 DNA sequence: TGTGCCAGCGGAAGCCCCAAAACAGGGAACTACGAGCAGTACTTC. Residues: CASGSPKTGNYEQYF.

The chain combines TRBV7-9 with TRBJ1-6; a possible D gene is TRBD1 (5 bases). This CDR3 region has 14 residues. Germline V gene lookup returns CDR1 SEHNR and CDR2 FQNEAQ (reference sequence). The germline V and J ends were trimmed by 3 bases and 10 bases, with 13 bases remaining between them. CDR3 nucleotides: TGTGCCAGCAGCTTGGGCAGGGTGGACTCACCCCTCCACTTT. Protein product: CASSLGRVDSPLHF.

CDR3 DNA sequence: TGTGCCAGCAGTGCGGCTAGCGGGTACTTGAGCACAGATACGCAGTATTTT. The encoded protein is CASSAASGYLSTDTQYF. This chain uses TRBV6-2 or TRBV6-3 with TRBJ2-3, with TRBD2 matching over 8 bases. CDR3 length equals 17 residues. The germline V gene has CDR1 MNHEY and CDR2 SVGEGT. With V trimmed by 5 bases and J by 0 bases, 10 bases remained unmatched.

This chain connects TRBV7-9 to TRBJ2-7, with a weak D call TRBD2 (6 bases). Trimming stripped 2 bases from V and 0 bases from J, with 8 bases between. CDR1 is SEHNR and CDR2 is FQNEAQ in the germline V gene (reference sequence). This CDR3 region has 14 residues. CDR3 in amino acids: CASSLREYSYEQYF. CDR3 DNA: TGTGCCAGCAGCTTACGGGAGTACTCCTACGAGCAGTACTTC.

The V gene is TRBV9, the J gene TRBJ2-3; TRBD2 is a possible D gene (7 bases). Germline values: CDR1 SGDLS, CDR2 YYNGEE. The CDR3 covers 13 residues. V was pared by 0 bases and J by 6 bases, with 8 bases between. The CDR3 DNA is TGTGCCAGCAGCGTAGGCGGGGGCGATACGCAGTATTTT. Amino acid sequence: CASSVGGGDTQYF.

The gene calls are TRBV6-5 and TRBJ1-2; D perhaps matches TRBD1 (5 bases). Trimming cost V 4 bases and J 5 bases, with 14 bases left between them. The CDR3 contains 14 residues. CDR1 and CDR2 (germline): MNHEY, SVGAGI. The CDR3 here is CASSLGPGGYGYTF. The CDR3 DNA is TGTGCCAGCAGTTTGGGACCTGGGGGGTATGGCTACACCTTC.

This clone was recorded a few times. The V gene is TRBV5-5, the J gene TRBJ2-7; D might be TRBD1 (6 bases). Germline loops: CDR1 SGHKS, CDR2 YYEKEE (reference sequence). V was shortened by 2 bases and J by 3 bases, with 12 bases between the two germline ends. The CDR3 spans 14 residues. The CDR3 sequence: CASSLEVQGYEQYF. CDR3 DNA: TGTGCCAGCAGCTTAGAGGTACAGGGCTACGAGCAGTACTTC.

CDR3 amino acids: CASSRAPGGFKYNEQFF. CDR3 sequence (DNA): TGTGCCAGCAGTAGGGCCCCAGGAGGTTTTAAGTACAATGAGCAGTTCTTC. V usage is TRBV3-1 (or the pseudogene TRBV3-2) and J usage is TRBJ2-1; D possibly corresponds to TRBD2 (5 bases). The ends were cut back, 6 bases at V and 4 bases at J, with 22 bases in the middle. CDR3 length: 17 residues. Germline V gene sequence: CDR1 LGHDT, CDR2 YNNKEL (reference sequence).

This clone was found once. V usage is TRBV6-6 and J usage is TRBJ1-4; D remains ambiguous. Looked up from germline, CDR1 is MNHNY and CDR2 is SVGAGI (reference sequence). The CDR3 is made up of 15 amino acids. V was pared by 4 bases and J by 3 bases, with 12 bases between. The CDR3 DNA is TGTGCCAGCAGTTTTGGGAGGTCACCTAATGAAAAACTGTTTTTT. This codes for CASSFGRSPNEKLFF.

The rearrangement links TRBV19 to TRBJ2-3; TRBD2 matches at 12 bases. The J segment lost 4 bases and the V segment lost 5 bases, leaving 7 bases of the junction unmatched. CDR1 is LNHDA, CDR2 SQIVND, per germline (reference sequence). The CDR3 is 16 amino acids. The CDR3 bases are TGTGCCAGTAGTGACCAGCTAGCGGGAGGGGCAGATACGCAGTATTTT. As protein: CASSDQLAGGADTQYF.

J is TRBJ2-7 and V is TRBV4-3; 8 bases line up with TRBD1. Unmatched junction bases numbered 6, after V lost 0 bases and J lost 8 bases. The germline CDR1 and CDR2 sequences are LGHNA and YSLEER. CDR3 length equals 14 residues. This CDR3 reads CASSQEAGQAKQYF. CDR3 DNA sequence: TGCGCCAGCAGCCAAGAGGCGGGACAGGCGAAGCAGTACTTC.

The V call is TRBV15, the J call TRBJ2-1, with D perhaps matching TRBD2 (6 bases). The V gene lost 5 bases and the J gene lost 4 bases, with 6 bases spanning the gap. There are 12 residues in the CDR3. Germline CDR1 and CDR2: LNHNV and YYDKDF (reference sequence). The CDR3 nucleotides are TGTGCCACCAGCCGGGAGTACAATGAGCAGTTCTTC. Encoded protein: CATSREYNEQFF.

The chain uses TRBV15 and TRBJ1-1; the D gene is possibly TRBD1 (6 bases). CDR1 and CDR2 (germline): LNHNV, YYDKDF (reference sequence). The V gene lost 5 bases and the J gene lost 3 bases, with 10 bases spanning the gap. The CDR3 is made up of 13 amino acids. The CDR3, as DNA: TGTGCCACCAGCCTTGGACAGTACACTGAAGCTTTCTTT. Amino acid sequence: CATSLGQYTEAFF.